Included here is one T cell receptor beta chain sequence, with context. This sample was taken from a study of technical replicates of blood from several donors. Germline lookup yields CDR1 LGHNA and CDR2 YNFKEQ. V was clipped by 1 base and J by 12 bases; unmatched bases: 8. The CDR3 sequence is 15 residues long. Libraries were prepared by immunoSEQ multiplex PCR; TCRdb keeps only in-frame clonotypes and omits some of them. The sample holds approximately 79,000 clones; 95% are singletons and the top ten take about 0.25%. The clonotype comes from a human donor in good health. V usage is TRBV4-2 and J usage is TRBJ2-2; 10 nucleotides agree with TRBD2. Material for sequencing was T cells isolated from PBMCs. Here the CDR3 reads CASSQGLAGEGQLFF. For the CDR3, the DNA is TGTGCCAGCAGCCAAGGGCTAGCGGGGGAAGGGCAGCTGTTTTTT.